The clone carrying this T cell receptor beta chain showed up many times. Antigen: not known. After removal of 4 bases from V and 2 bases from J, the junction contained 9 bases not matched to a gene. CDR3 length: 15 residues. The germline CDR1 and CDR2 sequences are SQVTM and ANQGSEA. As it was prepared, the TCRbeta library received unique molecular identifiers. TCRdb passed the PCR reads through MiXCR, listing each CDR3 protein once. The table shows 280,000 or so distinct CDR3 sequences, with around 10% occurring only once. The sample originates from a study of T-cell reconstitution after alpha-beta-depleted transplantation in children. The study's findings and limits: At the one-year point after transplant, T-cell counts and TCRbeta diversity were found to come mostly from T cells that had been newly produced. Two months or so post-transplant, alpha-beta T cells reportedly derived from several hundred expanded graft clones.

This sequence originates from a male patient between 2 and 10 years old who had a stem cell transplant for chronic granulomatous disease, so the T cells may come from the graft donor. The material sequenced was peripheral blood, taken 180 days after TCRalphabeta/CD19-depleted stem cell transplant. The chain recombines TRBV29-1 with TRBJ2-7; 9 bases align to TRBD2. CDR3 protein: CSVAGSSGKTYEQYF. The CDR3 DNA reads TGCAGCGTTGCTGGTTCTAGCGGGAAAACCTACGAGCAGTACTTC.